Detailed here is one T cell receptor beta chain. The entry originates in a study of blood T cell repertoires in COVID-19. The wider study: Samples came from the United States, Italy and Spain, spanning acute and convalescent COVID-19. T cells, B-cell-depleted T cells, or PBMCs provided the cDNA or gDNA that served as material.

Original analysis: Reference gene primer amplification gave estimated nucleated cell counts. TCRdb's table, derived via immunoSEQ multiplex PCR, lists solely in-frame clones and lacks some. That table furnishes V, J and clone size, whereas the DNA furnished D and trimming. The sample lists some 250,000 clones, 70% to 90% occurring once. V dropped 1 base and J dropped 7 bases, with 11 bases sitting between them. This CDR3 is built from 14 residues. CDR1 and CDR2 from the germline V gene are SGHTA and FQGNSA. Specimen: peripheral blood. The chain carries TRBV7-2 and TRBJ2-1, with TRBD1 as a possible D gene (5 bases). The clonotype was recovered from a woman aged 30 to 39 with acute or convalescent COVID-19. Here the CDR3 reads CASSLEPRVNEQFF. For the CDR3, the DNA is TGTGCCAGCAGCTTAGAGCCCAGGGTTAATGAGCAGTTCTTC.